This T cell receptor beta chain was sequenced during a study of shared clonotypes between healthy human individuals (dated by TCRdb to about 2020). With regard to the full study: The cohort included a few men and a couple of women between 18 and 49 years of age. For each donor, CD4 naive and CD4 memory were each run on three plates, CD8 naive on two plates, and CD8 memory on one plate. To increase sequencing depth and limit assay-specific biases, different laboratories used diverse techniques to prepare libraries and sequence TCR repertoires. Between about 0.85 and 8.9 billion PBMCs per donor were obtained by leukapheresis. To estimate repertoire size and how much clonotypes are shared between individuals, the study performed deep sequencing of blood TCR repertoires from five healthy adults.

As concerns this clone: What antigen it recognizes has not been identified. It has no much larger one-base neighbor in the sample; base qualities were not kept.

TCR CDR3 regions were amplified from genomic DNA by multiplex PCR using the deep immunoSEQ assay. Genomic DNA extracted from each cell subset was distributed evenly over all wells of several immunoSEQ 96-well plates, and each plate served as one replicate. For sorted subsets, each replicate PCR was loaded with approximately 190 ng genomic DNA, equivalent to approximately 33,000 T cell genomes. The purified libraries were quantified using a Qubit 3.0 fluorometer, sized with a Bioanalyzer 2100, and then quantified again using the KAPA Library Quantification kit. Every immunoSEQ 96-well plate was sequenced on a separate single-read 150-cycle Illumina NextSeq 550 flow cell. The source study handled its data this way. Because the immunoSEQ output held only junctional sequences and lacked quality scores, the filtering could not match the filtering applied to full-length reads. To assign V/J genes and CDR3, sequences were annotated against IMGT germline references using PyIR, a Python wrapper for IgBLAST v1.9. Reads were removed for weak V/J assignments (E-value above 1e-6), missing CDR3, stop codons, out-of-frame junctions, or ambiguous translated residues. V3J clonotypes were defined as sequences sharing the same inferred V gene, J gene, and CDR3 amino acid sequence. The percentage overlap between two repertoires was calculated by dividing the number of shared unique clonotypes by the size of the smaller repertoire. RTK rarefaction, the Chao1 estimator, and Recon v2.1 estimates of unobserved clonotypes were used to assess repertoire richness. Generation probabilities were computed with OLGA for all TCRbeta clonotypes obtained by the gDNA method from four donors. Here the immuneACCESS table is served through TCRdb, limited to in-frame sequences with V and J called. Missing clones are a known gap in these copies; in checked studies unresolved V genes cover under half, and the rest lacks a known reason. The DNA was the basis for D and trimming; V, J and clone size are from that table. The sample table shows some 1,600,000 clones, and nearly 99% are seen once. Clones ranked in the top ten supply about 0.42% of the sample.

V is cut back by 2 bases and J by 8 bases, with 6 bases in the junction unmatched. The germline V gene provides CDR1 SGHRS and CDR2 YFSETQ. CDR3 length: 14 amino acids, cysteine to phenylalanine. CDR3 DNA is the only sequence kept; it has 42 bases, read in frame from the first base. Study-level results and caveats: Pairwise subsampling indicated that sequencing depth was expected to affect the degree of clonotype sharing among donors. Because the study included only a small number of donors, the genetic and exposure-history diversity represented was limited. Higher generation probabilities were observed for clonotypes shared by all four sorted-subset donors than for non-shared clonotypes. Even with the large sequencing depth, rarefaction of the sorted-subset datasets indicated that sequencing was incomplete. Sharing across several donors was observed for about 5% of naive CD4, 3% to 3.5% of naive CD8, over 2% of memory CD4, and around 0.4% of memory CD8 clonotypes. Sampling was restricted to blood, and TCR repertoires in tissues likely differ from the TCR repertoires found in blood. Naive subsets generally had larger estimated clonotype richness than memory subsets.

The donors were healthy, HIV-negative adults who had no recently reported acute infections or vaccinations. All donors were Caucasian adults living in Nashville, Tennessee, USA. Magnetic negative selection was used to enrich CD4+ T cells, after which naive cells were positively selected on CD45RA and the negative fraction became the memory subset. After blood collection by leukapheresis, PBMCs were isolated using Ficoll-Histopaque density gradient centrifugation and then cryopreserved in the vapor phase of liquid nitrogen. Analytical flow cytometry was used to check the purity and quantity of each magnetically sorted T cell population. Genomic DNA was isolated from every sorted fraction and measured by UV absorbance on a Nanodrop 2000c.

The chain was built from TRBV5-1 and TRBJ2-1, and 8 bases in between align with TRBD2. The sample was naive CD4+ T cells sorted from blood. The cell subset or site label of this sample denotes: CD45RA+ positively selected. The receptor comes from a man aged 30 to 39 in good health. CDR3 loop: CASSLSGSLHEQFF. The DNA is TGCGCCAGCAGCTTAAGCGGGAGTCTCCATGAGCAGTTCTTC.